The 24 T cell receptor beta chains below all came from one sample that was sequenced in a study of T cells in Graves' hyperthyroidism and ophthalmopathy. Amplified TCR beta CDR3 regions came from RNA transcripts. HTBI primers were the set used in a first-round RT-PCR of the TCR CDR3. Via MiXCR, TCRdb re-called the multiplex PCR reads, giving one row per CDR3 protein. The repertoire includes some 440,000 distinct CDR3 sequences, 15% to 17% of them detected once, and roughly 14% sits in the top ten. Sample: blood. All receptors derive from a woman aged 18-35 years with Graves' hyperthyroidism.

The chain combines TRBV28 with TRBJ2-3, with a possible D match to TRBD2 (5 bases). The CDR3 consists of 15 residues. V was trimmed by 5 bases and J by 8 bases, leaving 20 bases between them. Germline V CDR1 and CDR2: MDHEN, SYDVKM. The CDR3 DNA follows: TGTGCCAGCAGTCTACGGGTTAGAACTGAGGGTACGCAGTATTTT. As protein: CASSLRVRTEGTQYF. The variable domain in full, completed from reference TRBV28 and TRBJ2-3, reads DVKVTQSSRYLVKRTGEKVFLECVQDMDHENMFWYRQDPGLGLRLIYFSYDVKMKEKGDIPEGYSVSREKKERFSLILESASTNQTSMYLCASSLRVRTEGTQYFGPGTRLTVL.

This clonotype was observed at least ten times. The V and J genes are TRBV6-5 and TRBJ2-5; D remains unclear. The CDR3 length is 13 residues. Trimming removed 2 bases from V and 4 bases from J, with 8 bases in between. The germline gives CDR1 MNHEY, CDR2 SVGAGI. The CDR3 here is CASSYPVRETQYF. In DNA form, the CDR3 reads TGTGCCAGCAGTTACCCGGTCAGAGAGACCCAGTACTTC.

The rearrangement uses TRBV6-2 or TRBV6-3 and TRBJ1-5; D is undetermined. This CDR3 comprises 15 residues. Germline V gene sequence: CDR1 MNHEY, CDR2 SVGEGT. Trimming removed 9 bases from V and 0 bases from J, with 15 bases in between. The CDR3 bases are TGTGCCAGTAGGACCGCTCCTTATAGCAATCAGCCCCAGCATTTT. This translates into CASRTAPYSNQPQHF.

This clonotype was seen only a few times. This rearrangement joins TRBV6-5 to TRBJ1-1, with D unclear. The CDR3 consists of 14 residues. The germline V gene encodes CDR1 MNHEY and CDR2 SVGAGI. V lost 2 bases and J lost 4, with 11 bases in between. CDR3 residues: CASSYREGRTEAFF. In DNA form, the CDR3 reads TGTGCCAGCAGTTACAGGGAGGGTCGCACTGAAGCTTTCTTT.

The table lists this clonotype with many counts. This chain links TRBV20-1 with TRBJ2-3; 7 nucleotides agree with TRBD2. The CDR3 has 14 amino acids. Trimming at V came to 0 bases and at J to 2 bases, leaving 2 bases not matched to a gene. Germline V CDR1 and CDR2: DFQATT, SNEGSKA (reference sequence). Written as DNA, the CDR3 is TGCAGTGCTAGAGACGCGGGGGACACAGATACGCAGTATTTT. Translating gives CSARDAGDTDTQYF.

This clonotype was recorded many times. J is TRBJ2-1 and V is TRBV15, with TRBD2 identical over 14 bases. This CDR3 has 17 residues. Germline values: CDR1 LNHNV, CDR2 YYDKDF (reference sequence). The trim removed 6 bases at V and 9 bases at J, leaving 13 bases unmatched. Here the CDR3 reads CATSPGLAGAKLGEQFF. In DNA form, the CDR3 reads TGTGCCACCAGTCCGGGACTAGCGGGAGCTAAGTTGGGTGAGCAGTTCTTC.

The chain combines TRBV3-1 with TRBJ2-5, with 9 bases identical to TRBD1. With V trimmed by 4 bases and J by 1 base, 7 bases remained unmatched. The CDR3 contains 16 residues. CDR1 LGHDT and CDR2 YNNKEL come from the germline V gene (reference sequence). The CDR3 spells CASSPGTGIIQETQYF. The CDR3 bases are TGTGCCAGCAGCCCTGGGACAGGGATTATCCAAGAGACCCAGTACTTC.

This sequence joins TRBV12-3 or TRBV12-4 and TRBJ2-1; D gene unclear. Trimming stripped 6 bases from V and 11 bases from J, with 11 bases between. The CDR3 covers 11 residues. The CDR3 DNA reads as TGTGCCAGCAGAGCCGGGCTCCAGCAGTTCTTC. Translating gives CASRAGLQQFF.

This clonotype appeared many times. The CDR3: CASSDEAPNQPQHF. The CDR3 DNA reads as TGTGCCAGCAGTGACGAGGCACCCAATCAGCCCCAGCATTTT. The rearrangement uses TRBV2 and TRBJ1-5; D is ambiguous. The CDR3 covers 14 residues. The germline V and J ends were trimmed by 3 bases and 3 bases, with 9 bases remaining between them. Germline assignment: CDR1 SNHLY and CDR2 FYNNEI. Combining the CDR3 with reference TRBV2 and TRBJ1-5 gives the whole variable domain EPEVTQTPSHQVTQMGQEVILRCVPISNHLYFYWYRQILGQKVEFLVSFYNNEISEKSEIFDDQFSVERPDGSNFTLKIRSTKLEDSAMYFCASSDEAPNQPQHFGDGTRLSIL.

This clonotype appeared many times. V usage is TRBV10-2 and J usage is TRBJ1-2; 7 nucleotides agree with TRBD1. Germline-derived CDR1 and CDR2 are WSHSY and SAAADI. The CDR3 totals 12 residues. Trimming took 5 bases from V and 10 from J; bases not matched to a gene: 7. DNA of the CDR3: TGCGCCAGCAGTCCCGACAGGGTGGTCTACACCTTC. Protein sequence: CASSPDRVVYTF.

This clonotype was detected ten times or more. The V gene is TRBV5-1, the J gene TRBJ2-3, with D hard to call. The length of the CDR3 is 14 residues. The V gene lost 0 bases and the J gene lost 6 bases, with 11 bases spanning the gap. Germline assignment: CDR1 SGHRS and CDR2 YFSETQ. The CDR3 DNA follows: TGCGCCAGCAGCTTGGCCCGCCCTCGGGATACGCAGTATTTT. Its protein product is CASSLARPRDTQYF.

At least ten counts were recorded for this clonotype. This sequence joins TRBV3-1 and TRBJ2-1; 8 bases are shared with TRBD2. The trim removed 0 bases at V and 12 bases at J, leaving 4 bases unmatched. This CDR3 is 13 amino acids long. Per the germline V gene, CDR1 is LGHDT and CDR2 is YNNKEL (reference sequence). Here the CDR3 reads CASSQEGGTRQFF. CDR3 in DNA: TGTGCCAGCAGCCAAGAGGGGGGGACTAGGCAGTTCTTC.

The CDR3: CASSYPDRDDYGYTF. The CDR3 DNA follows: TGTGCCAGCAGTTACCCGGACAGGGACGACTATGGCTACACCTTC. This chain connects TRBV6-2 or TRBV6-3 to TRBJ1-2, with 8 bases that match TRBD1. J lost 3 bases, V lost 2 bases, and 5 bases had no gene match. From germline, CDR1 is MNHEY and CDR2 SVGEGT. The CDR3 length is 15 residues.

In its sample, this clonotype was seen many times. The chain combines TRBV3-1 with TRBJ2-7; 10 positions agree with TRBD1. V dropped 5 bases and J dropped 5; count of bases not matched to a gene: 9. CDR3 size: 15 residues. CDR1 is LGHDT, CDR2 YNNKEL, per germline (reference sequence). The CDR3 nucleotides are TGTGCCAGCAGCTCCCCCGGGACAGGGGTTAACGAGCAGTACTTC. Translating it yields CASSSPGTGVNEQYF.

This clonotype appeared many times. V and J are TRBV20-1 and TRBJ2-3; no clear D. Trimming took 3 bases from V and 5 from J, leaving 6 bases between them. The V gene's germline CDR1 is DFQATT and CDR2 SNEGSKA (reference sequence). The CDR3 has 11 amino acids. The CDR3 coding sequence is TGCAGTGCTAGCTGGAGAGATACGCAGTATTTT. This gives the protein CSASWRDTQYF.

The chain has TRBV3-1 and TRBJ2-1; 9 bases agree with TRBD2. Germline CDR1 LGHDT, CDR2 YNNKEL (reference sequence). The CDR3 is 16 residues long. With 2 bases clipped from V and 4 bases from J, the junction kept 6 bases outside the gene matches. CDR3 in DNA: TGTGCCAGCAGCCAAAAAGCGGGAGGAGAATACAATGAGCAGTTCTTC. Protein product: CASSQKAGGEYNEQFF.

The rearrangement joins TRBV20-1 to TRBJ2-1; 7 bases map to TRBD2. Germline values: CDR1 DFQATT, CDR2 SNEGSKA (reference sequence). The J segment lost 0 bases and the V segment lost 5 bases, leaving 7 bases of the junction unmatched. The CDR3 sequence is 15 residues long. The CDR3 spells CSALGASGSYNEQFF. In nucleotides, the CDR3 is TGCAGTGCTCTAGGGGCTAGCGGCTCCTACAATGAGCAGTTCTTC.

This clonotype showed up many times. The chain recombines TRBV2 with TRBJ1-5, with D uncertain. Germline lookup yields CDR1 SNHLY and CDR2 FYNNEI. Trimming removed 4 bases at V and 4 bases at J, with 8 bases between. This CDR3 is 13 amino acids long. The CDR3 protein is CASSGRWNQPQHF. CDR3 DNA sequence: TGTGCCAGCAGTGGACGTTGGAATCAGCCCCAGCATTTT.

CDR3 sequence (DNA): TGTGCCAGCAGTTGGGGGAAAAGCTCCTACGAGCAGTACTTC. Translating gives CASSWGKSSYEQYF. The chain is built from TRBV6-2 or TRBV6-3 and TRBJ2-7; D may match TRBD1 or TRBD2 (5 bases each). Looked up from germline, CDR1 is MNHEY and CDR2 is SVGEGT. The CDR3 length is 14 residues. V gave up 4 bases and J gave up 0 bases, with 10 bases separating them.

V is TRBV19 and J is TRBJ2-7; TRBD1 agrees at 8 bases. From germline, CDR1 is LNHDA and CDR2 SQIVND (reference sequence). J lost 1 base, V lost 7 bases, and 12 bases had no gene match. This CDR3 spans 16 amino acids. The CDR3 region has the DNA TGTGCCAGTATCGCGGACAGGGAAGATCCATCCTACGAGCAGTACTTC. Encoded protein: CASIADREDPSYEQYF.

In this sample, this clonotype turned up many times. The CDR3 sequence: CASSVGDEQYF. In DNA, the CDR3 is TGTGCCAGCAGCGTAGGCGACGAGCAGTACTTC. The V gene is TRBV7-9, the J gene TRBJ2-7; D is uncertain. CDR1 is SEHNR and CDR2 is FQNEAQ in the germline V gene (reference sequence). Trimming removed 5 bases at V and 5 bases at J, with 7 bases between. The length of the CDR3 is 11 residues. Combining the CDR3 with reference TRBV7-9 and TRBJ2-7 gives the whole variable domain DTGVSQNPRHKITKRGQNVTFRCDPISEHNRLYWYRQTLGQGPEFLTYFQNEAQLEKSRLLSDRFSAERPKGSFSTLEIQRTEQGDSAMYLCASSVGDEQYFGPGTRLTVT.

A note on this clonotype: This could be a read error, since a much larger clone is one nucleotide away. The chain combines TRBV3-1 with TRBJ1-3; the match to TRBD1 covers 7 bases. The length of the CDR3 is 13 residues. The germline CDR1 and CDR2 sequences are LGHDT and YNNKEL (reference sequence). The CDR3 here is CASGTAAGNTVYF. The CDR3 DNA is TGTGCCAGCGGGACAGCCGCTGGAAACACCGTATATTTT. Supplemented by reference TRBV3-1 and TRBJ1-3, the full variable domain reads DTAVSQTPKYLVTQMGNDKSIKCEQNLGHDTMYWYKQDSKKFLKIMFSYNNKELIINETVPNRFSPKSPDKAHLNLHINSLELGDSAVYFCASGTAAGNTVYFGEGSWLTVV.

This clonotype showed up many times. The chain recombines TRBV18 with TRBJ1-6, with 9 bases lining up with TRBD1. The CDR3 is 14 amino acids. V gave up 3 bases and J gave up 8 bases; unmatched junction bases: 2. Germline V gives CDR1 KGHSH, CDR2 LQKENI. CDR3 amino acids: CASSPRDRDSPLHF. The DNA for the CDR3 is TGTGCCAGCTCACCCAGGGACAGGGATTCACCCCTCCACTTT.

Many counts were recorded for this clonotype. This chain joins TRBV5-1 and TRBJ1-1; TRBD1 is a possible D gene (6 bases). Trimming removed 3 bases from V and 2 bases from J, with 17 bases in between. The CDR3 sequence is 16 residues long. CDR1 and CDR2 (germline): SGHRS, YFSETQ. The CDR3 here is CASSYQTGQINTEAFF. CDR3 nucleotides: TGCGCCAGCAGCTACCAAACCGGACAGATTAACACTGAAGCTTTCTTT.